This is a list of T cell receptor beta chains from one sample in a study of T cells after yellow fever vaccination. Each CDR3 protein is one row after TCRdb ran MiXCR on the 5' RACE reads. The sample lists about 74,000 distinct CDR3 sequences, more than 5.5% seen once, with 30% to 45% in the top ten. Source: CD8+ T cells sorted from PBMCs, taken 5 to 6 days after the first yellow fever vaccination. The receptors were gathered from a man between 18 and 35 years old who received the YFV17D yellow fever vaccine. Each CDR3 is given with its conserved first and last residue.

V gene	J gene	CDR3 protein
TRBV4-2	TRBJ2-6	CASSDRDGSGANVLTF
TRBV4-3	TRBJ1-5	CASSQVVADQPQHF
TRBV5-1	TRBJ2-1	CASSFWGSSEQFF
TRBV4-2	TRBJ2-3	CASSPMTSGTSTDTQYF
TRBV7-8	TRBJ2-2	CASSFPGQGVFGGELFF
TRBV29-1	TRBJ2-5	CSSEPRGGGETQYF
TRBV4-3	TRBJ2-2	CASSQVPNTGELFF
TRBV6-5	TRBJ1-6	CASSPFWAPNNSPLHF
TRBV19	TRBJ2-7	CASSIEASYEQYF
TRBV4-3	TRBJ2-1	CASSQETGPVFF
TRBV4-1	TRBJ2-2	CASSPTGGSAGELFF
TRBV19	TRBJ2-1	CASTLDRVSYNEQFF
TRBV12-3/TRBV12-4	TRBJ2-2	CASTPEGRPTGELFF
TRBV12-3/TRBV12-4	TRBJ2-7	CASSFSRYEQYF
TRBV6-1	TRBJ2-3	CASRGLAGGTSTDTQYF
TRBV4-1	TRBJ1-1	CASSQVIQNTEAFF
TRBV20-1	TRBJ1-6	CSARGQVTPPPLHF
TRBV20-1	TRBJ1-6	CSAPGQGESSPLHF
TRBV4-3	TRBJ2-1	CASSQGTGVGYEQFF
TRBV18	TRBJ2-1	CASSLGTKYNEQFF
TRBV15	TRBJ1-2	CATSRGQTYGYTF
TRBV5-1	TRBJ2-2	CATPLGVPGELFF
TRBV27	TRBJ2-2	CASSFARHNGELFF